This is a list of T cell receptor beta chains from one sample in a study of beta chain features in type 1 diabetes. Profiling relied on immunoSEQ multiplex PCR, and the TCRdb table lists in-frame clones only, not all of them. The sample lists hundreds of thousands of clones, around 15% occurring once. The sample consisted of naive CD4+ T cells from blood. These receptors all come from a man aged 18 to 35 in good health. Each CDR3 is given without its conserved first and last residue. The order of the fields is CDR3 protein, D gene, J gene, clone size, V gene. The D gene is left open where the match is weak. Part of the rows lack a size; the others show once, few, many or a class for expanded clones.

CDR3aa: ASSYGQTSTNEKLF
d_gene: .
j_gene: TRBJ1-4
abundance: few
v_gene: TRBV7-9

CDR3aa: ASSYTGQSSYNEQF
d_gene: .
j_gene: TRBJ2-1
abundance: few
v_gene: TRBV5-1

CDR3aa: ASHREGRGAYEQY
d_gene: .
j_gene: TRBJ2-7
abundance: few
v_gene: TRBV6-5

CDR3aa: ASSQAGWRLF
d_gene: .
j_gene: TRBJ1-4
abundance: many
v_gene: TRBV14

CDR3aa: ASSLDRDSTDTQY
d_gene: .
j_gene: TRBJ2-3
abundance: .
v_gene: TRBV7-2

CDR3aa: ASSRPGYEQY
d_gene: .
j_gene: .
abundance: few
v_gene: TRBV9

CDR3aa: AIRGDSPYSYEQY
d_gene: .
j_gene: TRBJ2-7
abundance: few
v_gene: TRBV10-3

CDR3aa: ASSEIRGGHQPQH
d_gene: .
j_gene: TRBJ1-5
abundance: .
v_gene: TRBV6-1

CDR3aa: ASSQPYRSPGTGELF
d_gene: .
j_gene: TRBJ2-2
abundance: .
v_gene: TRBV4-1

CDR3aa: ASSLQVFSGNTIY
d_gene: .
j_gene: TRBJ1-3
abundance: .
v_gene: TRBV7-2

CDR3aa: ASSLGNGWPRYQETQY
d_gene: .
j_gene: TRBJ2-5
abundance: .
v_gene: TRBV7-8

CDR3aa: ASSQPGQGEKLF
d_gene: TRBD1
j_gene: TRBJ1-4
abundance: .
v_gene: TRBV4-3

CDR3aa: ASSPVQDLAGAKYEQY
d_gene: TRBD2
j_gene: TRBJ2-7
abundance: .
v_gene: TRBV18

CDR3aa: ASRNSGNYNEQF
d_gene: TRBD2
j_gene: TRBJ2-1
abundance: few
v_gene: TRBV19

CDR3aa: ASRSDGTQY
d_gene: .
j_gene: .
abundance: .
v_gene: TRBV28

CDR3aa: ASSHLQGGSSYEQY
d_gene: .
j_gene: TRBJ2-7
abundance: few
v_gene: TRBV7-2

CDR3aa: ASSQGAGLGPQEQF
d_gene: TRBD2
j_gene: TRBJ2-1
abundance: .
v_gene: TRBV4-1

CDR3aa: ASRRGRGQETQY
d_gene: .
j_gene: TRBJ2-5
abundance: few
v_gene: TRBV19

CDR3aa: ASGQINSYEQY
d_gene: .
j_gene: TRBJ2-7
abundance: .
v_gene: TRBV28

CDR3aa: ASSLDVTGDQPQH
d_gene: TRBD1
j_gene: TRBJ1-5
abundance: .
v_gene: TRBV5-4

CDR3aa: ATSRDLSGVETQY
d_gene: .
j_gene: TRBJ2-5
abundance: few
v_gene: TRBV15

CDR3aa: ASSPPPGLNTEAF
d_gene: .
j_gene: TRBJ1-1
abundance: few
v_gene: TRBV18

CDR3aa: ASSSRTSGGNEQY
d_gene: TRBD2
j_gene: TRBJ2-7
abundance: .
v_gene: TRBV7-2

CDR3aa: ASSYLSQSYGYT
d_gene: .
j_gene: TRBJ1-2
abundance: .
v_gene: TRBV7-9

CDR3aa: ASSLGGQETQY
d_gene: .
j_gene: TRBJ2-5
abundance: few
v_gene: TRBV7-3

CDR3aa: ASSELGNEQF
d_gene: .
j_gene: TRBJ2-1
abundance: many
v_gene: TRBV2

CDR3aa: ASSAGTSGTSY
d_gene: TRBD2
j_gene: TRBJ2-7
abundance: few
v_gene: TRBV7-2

CDR3aa: ASRVGGAQGYGYT
d_gene: .
j_gene: TRBJ1-2
abundance: few
v_gene: TRBV6-5

CDR3aa: ASSLLGSNQPQH
d_gene: .
j_gene: TRBJ1-5
abundance: few
v_gene: TRBV27

CDR3aa: SVEIGRYTEAF
d_gene: .
j_gene: TRBJ1-1
abundance: few
v_gene: TRBV29-1

CDR3aa: ASSELTRRNTEAF
d_gene: .
j_gene: TRBJ1-1
abundance: .
v_gene: TRBV2

CDR3aa: ASSPPGPGRRNNYGYT
d_gene: .
j_gene: TRBJ1-2
abundance: .
v_gene: TRBV25-1

CDR3aa: AISFEGGSYEQY
d_gene: .
j_gene: TRBJ2-7
abundance: few
v_gene: TRBV10-3

CDR3aa: ASSQDPSGYEQY
d_gene: TRBD2
j_gene: TRBJ2-7
abundance: .
v_gene: TRBV4-2

CDR3aa: ASSGGRTYEQY
d_gene: .
j_gene: TRBJ2-7
abundance: few
v_gene: TRBV6-4

CDR3aa: ASSVDIRRNIQY
d_gene: .
j_gene: TRBJ2-4
abundance: .
v_gene: TRBV9

CDR3aa: AWSVLGRDYGYT
d_gene: .
j_gene: TRBJ1-2
abundance: few
v_gene: TRBV30

CDR3aa: ASSDGNYGYT
d_gene: .
j_gene: TRBJ1-2
abundance: .
v_gene: TRBV2

CDR3aa: SAQTYEQY
d_gene: .
j_gene: TRBJ2-7
abundance: .
v_gene: TRBV20-1

CDR3aa: ASSAVGFGELF
d_gene: .
j_gene: TRBJ2-2
abundance: .
v_gene: TRBV7-3

CDR3aa: ASRRGTPGTDTQY
d_gene: .
j_gene: TRBJ2-3
abundance: .
v_gene: TRBV6-6

CDR3aa: ASSLEEGPIYEQY
d_gene: .
j_gene: TRBJ2-7
abundance: .
v_gene: TRBV11-2